This T cell receptor beta chain was observed in a study of beta chain features in type 1 diabetes (dated by TCRdb to 2017 to 2018). Looking at the study overall: Mean age, gender distribution, total cell number and subset yield did not differ between patients and healthy donors. Across all samples, roughly 110,000,000 sorted cells were examined, and cell number per subset correlated strongly with RNA yield. The study compared the TCRB repertoires of sorted circulating CD4+ T cell subsets in recently diagnosed type 1 diabetes patients with those in matched healthy donors. Regulatory and stem cell-like memory subsets were obtained from only 8 patients and about eight healthy donors, while naive and central memory subsets were obtained from all 28 donors.

Each donor gave one peripheral blood draw, roughly 120 mL on average, collected into heparinised tubes. A BD FACSAria II was used to sort naive, central memory, regulatory and stem cell-like memory CD4+ T cells with a panel that included CD45RO, CCR7, CD25, CD127, CD95 and CD27. All sorted populations exceeded 98% purity. PBMCs were separated immediately by Lymphoprep density gradient centrifugation and were stained directly, without being cultured. So that batch effects would be minimized, each experiment stained and sorted samples in pairs, pairing one healthy donor with one patient. The germline V gene sets CDR1 to MRHNA and CDR2 to SNTAGT. From cysteine to phenylalanine, the CDR3 is 13 amino acids long. Only CDR3 DNA remains: 39 bases, in frame from the first base. After removal of 3 bases from V and 7 bases from J, the junction retains 5 bases not matched to a gene. Overall study results and their limits: Because the HLA sub-analyses included only small numbers of individuals, any influence of HLA type on TCRB rearrangement was left unresolved. PCR may preferentially amplify shorter templates, but because patient and control samples were amplified and corrected together, any resulting skew would affect both groups equally. At VDJ recombination sites, type 1 diabetes patients had fewer insertions and more deleted nucleotides, which implies abnormalities in thymic rearrangement. Naive, central memory and regulatory TCRB repertoires appeared to be more similar among patients than among healthy donors. Type 1 diabetes patients showed a moderate but significant shortening of TCRB CDR3 length in all four CD4+ subsets. Sequencing cDNA rather than genomic DNA could over-represent highly expressing activated cells, although activation and CD3 levels did not differ between groups.

This clone was seen a handful of times. It has no known antigen specificity. No quality values exist for individual bases; no much larger clone is one base distant. The entire amount of isolated RNA was reverse transcribed using the High Capacity cDNA Reverse Transcription Kit, so the sequenced TCRB transcripts were expressed ones. Deep immunoSEQ sequencing was applied to naive, central memory and regulatory T cell samples, giving an average of roughly 3.5 million total reads per sample. Sorted cells were lysed in RLT buffer and RNA was extracted with DNase-treated RNeasy Micro or Mini kits, depending on cell number. To prevent cross-contamination, each cell subset was processed individually, whereas patient and healthy donor samples were processed jointly. The immunoSEQ multiplex PCR was used to amplify TCRB sequences from cDNA, generating 87-bp fragments that spanned the CDR3 region. Amplicons were sequenced on the Illumina HiSeq platform. The authors processed their data as follows. Synthetic template baselines were used to correct PCR bias computationally, reads within Hamming distance 2 were collapsed, and singletons that could not be merged were discarded. Reads were aligned against IMGT to assign V, D and J genes, CDR3 length and insertions or deletions at six rearrangement sites. Clonotype counts were normalized to sorted cell number within each subset before computing true diversity and Gini coefficients with the tcR R package. The overlap coefficient, calculated on TCRB nucleotide sequences, was used to quantify repertoire sharing. In its TCRdb copy, this immuneACCESS table keeps in-frame sequences only and misses some clones. Where compared with another copy, unresolved V genes explain less than half of these, and the others have no known cause. V, J and clone size reflect that table, while D and trimming were determined from the DNA. This sample lists 120,000 to 150,000 clones; around a tenth were detected once. Clones ranked in the top ten supply 0.65% of the sample.

This TCR was sampled from a woman aged 40 to 50 in good health. The chain employs TRBV6-4 and TRBJ2-5; TRBD2 fits 7 bases in the junction. The material sequenced was central memory CD4+ T cells from blood. The DNA sequence is TGTGCCAGCAGTGAAGAGGGGAGGGGGACCCAGTACTTC. This sequence encodes CASSEEGRGTQYF.